This TCR beta chain originates from a study of T cells in women clearing cervical HPV infection. Study results and limitations: T-cell numbers per sample were unknown and may explain richness differences.

The CDR3 contains 15 residues. Trimming pared 2 bases from V and 8 bases from J, leaving 16 bases between. Germline V gene data show CDR1 as SSHAT and CDR2 as FNYEAQ (reference sequence). The protocol was immunoSEQ multiplex PCR, while the TCRdb copy is restricted to in-frame clones and leaves out a portion. This listing includes 20,000 to 30,000 clones. With regard to this clone: Its antigen is not known. The sequenced fragment ends 3 residues before the CDR3 boundary, so the rest is inferred from the germline J gene.

The sequencing input was blood buffy coat. The sequence came from a woman between 18 and 70 years old with a cervical HPV16 infection that either progressed to CIN3+ or cleared (not recorded which). The genes are TRBV7-7 and TRBJ2-1; D is tentatively TRBD1 or TRBD2 (5 bases each). The sequenced CDR3 bases are TGTGCCAGCAGCTTAAGTTATGCCAGAGGGGATGAG. It yields the protein CASSLSYARGDE. The complete CDR3 reads CASSLSYARGDEQFF.